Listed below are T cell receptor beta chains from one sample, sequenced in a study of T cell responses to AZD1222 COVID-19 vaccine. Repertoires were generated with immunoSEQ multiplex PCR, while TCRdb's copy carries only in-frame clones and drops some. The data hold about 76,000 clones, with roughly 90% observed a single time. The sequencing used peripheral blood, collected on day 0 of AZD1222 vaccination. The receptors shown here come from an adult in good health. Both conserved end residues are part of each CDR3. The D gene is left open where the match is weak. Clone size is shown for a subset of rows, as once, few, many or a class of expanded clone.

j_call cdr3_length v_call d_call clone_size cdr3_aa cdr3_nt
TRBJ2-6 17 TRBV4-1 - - CASSQGSSRSGANVLTF TGCGCCAGCAGCCAAGGGTCGTCGCGCTCTGGGGCCAACGTCCTGACTTTC
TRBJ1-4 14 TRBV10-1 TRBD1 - CASSRTGVGEKLFF TGCGCCAGCAGCCGCACAGGGGTTGGTGAAAAACTGTTTTTT
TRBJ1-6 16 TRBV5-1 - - CASSVGQITYNSPLHF TGCGCCAGCAGCGTAGGACAGATCACCTATAATTCACCCCTCCACTTT
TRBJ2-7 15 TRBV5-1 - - CASSLGADNSYEQYF TGCGCCAGCAGCTTGGGGGCCGACAACTCCTACGAGCAGTACTTC
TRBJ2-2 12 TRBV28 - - CASSLGYGELFF TGTGCCAGCAGTTTGGGGTACGGGGAGCTGTTTTTT
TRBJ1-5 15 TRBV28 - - CASSSTGTPNQPQHF TGTGCCAGCAGTTCGACCGGGACACCTAATCAGCCCCAGCATTTT
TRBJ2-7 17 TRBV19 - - CASSIGSGAAESYEQYF TGTGCCAGTAGTATAGGATCCGGGGCGGCCGAATCCTACGAGCAGTACTTC
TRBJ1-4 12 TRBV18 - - CASSEGEEKLFF TGTGCCAGCTCAGAGGGCGAGGAAAAACTGTTTTTT
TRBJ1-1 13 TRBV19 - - CASSTSGGTEAFF TGTGCCAGTAGTACCAGCGGAGGGACTGAAGCTTTCTTT
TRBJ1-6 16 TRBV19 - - CASTNPSKGYNSPLHF TGTGCCAGTACCAATCCATCCAAGGGTTATAATTCACCCCTCCACTTT
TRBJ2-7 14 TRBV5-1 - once CASSLDGRQLEQYF TGCGCCAGCAGCTTGGACGGGAGACAACTCGAGCAGTACTTC
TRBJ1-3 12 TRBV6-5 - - CASSPRGNTIYF TGTGCCAGCAGCCCCAGGGGAAACACCATATATTTT
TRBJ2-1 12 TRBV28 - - CASSPGNNEQFF TGTGCCAGCAGTCCGGGAAACAATGAGCAGTTCTTC
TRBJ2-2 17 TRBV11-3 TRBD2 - CASSLAGLAGATGELFF TGTGCCAGCAGCTTAGCCGGGCTAGCGGGAGCCACCGGGGAGCTGTTTTTT
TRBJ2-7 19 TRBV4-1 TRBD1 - CASSQAQNHGQVVSYEQYF TGCGCCAGCAGCCAAGCCCAAAACCACGGACAGGTTGTTTCCTACGAGCAGTACTTC
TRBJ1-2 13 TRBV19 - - CASSISKNYGYTF TGTGCCAGTAGTATCTCAAAAAACTATGGCTACACCTTC
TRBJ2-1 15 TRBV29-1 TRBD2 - CSAAPGLAGYNEQFF TGCAGCGCCGCTCCGGGACTAGCGGGTTACAATGAGCAGTTCTTC
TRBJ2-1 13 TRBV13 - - CASSYRGGNEQFF TGTGCCAGCAGCTACAGGGGGGGGAATGAGCAGTTCTTC
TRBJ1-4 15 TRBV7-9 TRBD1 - CASSSGQGAFEKLFF TGTGCCAGCAGCTCCGGACAGGGGGCTTTTGAAAAACTGTTTTTT
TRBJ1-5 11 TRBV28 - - CASSSQQPQHF TGTGCCAGCAGTTCCCAACAGCCCCAGCATTTT
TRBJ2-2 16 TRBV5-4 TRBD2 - CASSLPLAGDTGELFF TGTGCCAGCAGCCTACCACTAGCGGGAGACACCGGGGAGCTGTTTTTT
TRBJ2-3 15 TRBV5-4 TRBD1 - CASSAGQGVTDTQYF TGTGCCAGCAGCGCAGGACAGGGGGTAACAGATACGCAGTATTTT
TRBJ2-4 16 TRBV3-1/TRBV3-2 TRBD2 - CASSQGHTGLAGVRYF TGTGCCAGCAGCCAAGGCCATACGGGACTAGCGGGAGTCCGGTACTTC
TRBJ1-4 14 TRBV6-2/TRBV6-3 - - CASSYRQHIEKLFF TGTGCCAGCAGTTACCGGCAGCACATTGAAAAACTGTTTTTT
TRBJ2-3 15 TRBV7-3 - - CASSLTGASTDTQYF TGTGCCAGCAGCTTAACCGGGGCTAGCACAGATACGCAGTATTTT
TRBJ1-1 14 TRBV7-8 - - CASSLIRGTTEAFF TGTGCCAGCAGCCTCATCCGAGGTACCACTGAAGCTTTCTTT
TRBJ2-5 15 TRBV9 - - CASSAVGATQETQYF TGTGCCAGCAGCGCCGTCGGGGCCACACAAGAGACCCAGTACTTC
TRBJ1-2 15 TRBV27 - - CASKATPAGRYGYTF TGTGCCAGCAAAGCCACGCCCGCAGGGCGATATGGCTACACCTTC
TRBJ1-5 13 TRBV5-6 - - CASSLRYGQPQHF TGTGCCAGCAGCTTGAGGTACGGTCAGCCCCAGCATTTT
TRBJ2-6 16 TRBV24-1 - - CATSDPDPSGANVLTF TGTGCCACCAGTGACCCCGACCCCTCTGGGGCCAACGTCCTGACTTTC
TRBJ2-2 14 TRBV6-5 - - CASSYRGTPGELFF TGTGCCAGCAGTTACCGAGGGACCCCCGGGGAGCTGTTTTTT
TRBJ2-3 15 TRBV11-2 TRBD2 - CASSNRGVVTDTQYF TGTGCCAGCAGCAACCGGGGGGTGGTAACAGATACGCAGTATTTT
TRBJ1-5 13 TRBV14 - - CASSRTVNQPQHF TGTGCCAGCAGCCGGACGGTCAATCAGCCCCAGCATTTT
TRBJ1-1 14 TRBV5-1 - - CASSLTGRNTEAFF TGCGCCAGCAGCTTGACTGGGAGGAACACTGAAGCTTTCTTT
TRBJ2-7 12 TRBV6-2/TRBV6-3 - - CASSYATYEQYF TGTGCCAGCAGTTACGCTACCTACGAGCAGTACTTC
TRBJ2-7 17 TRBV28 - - CASSLFRLRTTSGEQYF TGTGCCAGCAGTTTATTCCGTCTAAGGACGACAAGTGGCGAGCAGTACTTC
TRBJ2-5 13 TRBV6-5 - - CASSYRDGETQYF TGTGCCAGCAGTTACCGGGACGGAGAGACCCAGTACTTC
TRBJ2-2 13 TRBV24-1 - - CATRDTNTGELFF TGTGCCACCAGGGACACAAACACCGGGGAGCTGTTTTTT
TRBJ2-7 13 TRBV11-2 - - CASSSTTTYEQYF TGTGCCAGCAGCTCTACTACCACCTACGAGCAGTACTTC
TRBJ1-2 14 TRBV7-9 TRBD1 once CASGTSTGGGGYTF TGTGCCAGCGGTACCTCGACAGGGGGCGGTGGCTACACCTTC
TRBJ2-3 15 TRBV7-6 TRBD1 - CASSSWGQGTDTQYF TGTGCCAGCAGCTCCTGGGGACAGGGCACAGATACGCAGTATTTT
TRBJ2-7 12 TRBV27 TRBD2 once CASSLAGEAQYF TGTGCCAGCAGTTTAGCGGGAGAGGCGCAGTACTTC
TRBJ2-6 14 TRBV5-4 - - CASSSTTGANVLTF TGTGCCAGCAGCTCCACAACTGGGGCCAACGTCCTGACTTTC
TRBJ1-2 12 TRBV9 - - CASSVGGYGYTF TGTGCCAGCAGCGTAGGAGGGTATGGCTACACCTTC
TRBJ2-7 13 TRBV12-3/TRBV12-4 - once CASRGRITYEQYF TGTGCCAGCAGGGGCCGCATAACCTACGAGCAGTACTTC
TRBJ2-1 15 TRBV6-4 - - CASRRNSELYNEQFF TGTGCCAGCAGACGTAACTCGGAACTTTACAATGAGCAGTTCTTC
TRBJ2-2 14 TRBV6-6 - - CASTGGRGTGELFF TGTGCCAGCACGGGGGGCCGGGGCACCGGGGAGCTGTTTTTT
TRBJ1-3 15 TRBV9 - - CASSPEGGSGNTIYF TGTGCCAGCAGCCCGGAGGGGGGCTCTGGAAACACCATATATTTT
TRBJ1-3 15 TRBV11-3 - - CASSLAADSGNTIYF TGTGCCAGCAGCTTAGCGGCTGACTCTGGAAACACCATATATTTT
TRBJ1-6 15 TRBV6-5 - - CASSYFATKQTPLHF TGTGCCAGCAGTTATTTCGCCACCAAACAAACACCCCTCCACTTT
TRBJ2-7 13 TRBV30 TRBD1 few CAWGTGNYYEQYF TGTGCATGGGGGACAGGGAACTACTACGAGCAGTACTTC
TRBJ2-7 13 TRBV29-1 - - CSVAQGDQGEQYF TGCAGCGTTGCCCAGGGTGACCAGGGAGAGCAGTACTTC
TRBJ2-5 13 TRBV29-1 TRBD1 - CSVAAGGEETQYF TGCAGCGTTGCAGCAGGGGGCGAGGAGACCCAGTACTTC
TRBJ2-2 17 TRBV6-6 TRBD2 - CASSRREGRMNTGELFF TGTGCCAGCAGCCGACGGGAGGGACGGATGAACACCGGGGAGCTGTTTTTT